This TCR beta chain was sequenced for a study of T cell changes during pregnancy in multiple sclerosis. Trimming stripped 4 bases from V and 5 bases from J, with 18 bases between. The germline V gene has CDR1 SEHNR and CDR2 FQNEAQ (reference sequence). This CDR3 has 15 amino acids. Measured with immunoSEQ multiplex PCR; TCRdb has only the in-frame clones, and not every one. Of around 70,000 clones in the sample, over 80% were seen once. The receptor was isolated from a female donor with multiple sclerosis, enrolled in a pregnancy study. The source material was peripheral blood, sampled before pregnancy. The chain uses TRBV7-9 and TRBJ2-7, with D perhaps TRBD1 (6 bases). The DNA of the CDR3 is TGTGCCAGCAGCTGGGGTGGTCAGGGGCTCGACGAGCAGTACTTC. As protein: CASSWGGQGLDEQYF. Supplemented by reference TRBV7-9 and TRBJ2-7, the full variable domain reads DTGVSQNPRHKITKRGQNVTFRCDPISEHNRLYWYRQTLGQGPEFLTYFQNEAQLEKSRLLSDRFSAERPKGSFSTLEIQRTEQGDSAMYLCASSWGGQGLDEQYFGPGTRLTVT.